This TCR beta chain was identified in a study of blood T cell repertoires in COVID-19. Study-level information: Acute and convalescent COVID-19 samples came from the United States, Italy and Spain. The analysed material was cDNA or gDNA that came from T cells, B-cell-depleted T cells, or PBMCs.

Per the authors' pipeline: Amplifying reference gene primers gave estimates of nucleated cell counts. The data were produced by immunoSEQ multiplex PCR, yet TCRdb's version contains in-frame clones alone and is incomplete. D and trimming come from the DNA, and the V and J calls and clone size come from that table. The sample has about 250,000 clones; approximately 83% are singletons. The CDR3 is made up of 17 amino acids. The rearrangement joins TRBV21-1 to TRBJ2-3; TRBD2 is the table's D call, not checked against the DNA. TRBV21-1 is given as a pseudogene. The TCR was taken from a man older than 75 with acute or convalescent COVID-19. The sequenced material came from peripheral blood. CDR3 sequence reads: CASSSPSWREGPDTQYF. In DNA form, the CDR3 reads TGTGCCAGCAGCTCGCCCTCCTGGCGGGAGGGCCCAGATACGCAGTATTTT.